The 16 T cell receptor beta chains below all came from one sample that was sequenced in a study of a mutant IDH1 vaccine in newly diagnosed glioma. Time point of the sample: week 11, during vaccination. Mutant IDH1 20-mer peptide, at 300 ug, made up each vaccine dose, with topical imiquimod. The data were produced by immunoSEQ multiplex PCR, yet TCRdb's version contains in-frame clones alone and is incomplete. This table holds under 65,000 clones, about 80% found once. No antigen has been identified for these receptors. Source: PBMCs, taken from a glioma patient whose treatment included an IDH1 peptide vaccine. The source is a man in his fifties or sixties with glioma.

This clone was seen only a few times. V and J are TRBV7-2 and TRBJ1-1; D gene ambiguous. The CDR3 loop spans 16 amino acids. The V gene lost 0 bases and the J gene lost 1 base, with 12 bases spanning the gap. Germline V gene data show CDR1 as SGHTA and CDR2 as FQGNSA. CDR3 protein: CASSLALASGNTEAFF. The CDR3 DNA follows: TGTGCCAGCAGCTTAGCGCTGGCCAGCGGGAACACTGAAGCTTTCTTT.

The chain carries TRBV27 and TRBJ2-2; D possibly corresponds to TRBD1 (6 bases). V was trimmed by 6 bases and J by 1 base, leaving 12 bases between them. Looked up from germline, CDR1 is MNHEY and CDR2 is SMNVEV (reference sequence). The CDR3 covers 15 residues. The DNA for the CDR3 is TGTGCCAGCAGCAGCGTAGGGGGGAACACCGGGGAGCTGTTTTTT. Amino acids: CASSSVGGNTGELFF.

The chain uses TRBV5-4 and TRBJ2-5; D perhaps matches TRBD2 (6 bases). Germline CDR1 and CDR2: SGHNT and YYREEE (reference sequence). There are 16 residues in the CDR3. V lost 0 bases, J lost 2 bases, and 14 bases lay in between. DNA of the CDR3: TGTGCCAGCAGCTTGGAGGGGAGGCGGGGTCAAGAGACCCAGTACTTC. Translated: CASSLEGRRGQETQYF.

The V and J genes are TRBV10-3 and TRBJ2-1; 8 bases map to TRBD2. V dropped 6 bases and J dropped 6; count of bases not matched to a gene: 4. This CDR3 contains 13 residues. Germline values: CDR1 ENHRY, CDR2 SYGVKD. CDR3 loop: CAIREGLGNEQFF. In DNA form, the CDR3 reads TGTGCCATCAGGGAGGGACTAGGCAATGAGCAGTTCTTC.

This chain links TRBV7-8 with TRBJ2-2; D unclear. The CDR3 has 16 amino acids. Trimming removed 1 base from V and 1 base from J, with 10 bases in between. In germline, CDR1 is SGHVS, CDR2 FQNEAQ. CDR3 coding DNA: TGTGCCAGCAGCTTAGGTCAGGTGGGGAACACCGGGGAGCTGTTTTTT. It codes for CASSLGQVGNTGELFF.

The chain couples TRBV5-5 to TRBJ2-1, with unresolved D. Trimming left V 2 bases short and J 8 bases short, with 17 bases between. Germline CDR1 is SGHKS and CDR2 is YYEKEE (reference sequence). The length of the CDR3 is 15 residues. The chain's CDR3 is CASSFTWLGSDEQFF. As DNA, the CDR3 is TGTGCCAGCAGCTTCACCTGGTTGGGATCCGATGAGCAGTTCTTC.

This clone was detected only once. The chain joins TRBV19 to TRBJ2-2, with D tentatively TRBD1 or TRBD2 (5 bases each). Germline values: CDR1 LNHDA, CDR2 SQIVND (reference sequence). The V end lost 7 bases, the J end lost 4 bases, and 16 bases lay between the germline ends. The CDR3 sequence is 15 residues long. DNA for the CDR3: TGTGCCAGTACCTGGGGCAGGGCGGGCACCGGGGAGCTGTTTTTT. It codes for CASTWGRAGTGELFF.

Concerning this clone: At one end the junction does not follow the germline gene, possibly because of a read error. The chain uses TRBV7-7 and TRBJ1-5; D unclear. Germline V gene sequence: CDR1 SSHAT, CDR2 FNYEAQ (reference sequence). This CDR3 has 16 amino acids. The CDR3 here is CASSFRLQLSNQPQHF. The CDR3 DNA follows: TGTGCTAGCAGCTTCCGTCTACAGCTTAGCAATCAGCCCCAGCATTTT.

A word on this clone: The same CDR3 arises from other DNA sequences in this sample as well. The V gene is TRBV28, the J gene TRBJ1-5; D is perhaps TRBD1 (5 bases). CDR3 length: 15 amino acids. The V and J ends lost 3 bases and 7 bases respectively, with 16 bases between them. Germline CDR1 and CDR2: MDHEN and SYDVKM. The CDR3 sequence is CASSLGQGYRQPQHF. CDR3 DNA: TGTGCCAGCAGTTTGGGTCAGGGTTATAGGCAGCCCCAGCATTTT.

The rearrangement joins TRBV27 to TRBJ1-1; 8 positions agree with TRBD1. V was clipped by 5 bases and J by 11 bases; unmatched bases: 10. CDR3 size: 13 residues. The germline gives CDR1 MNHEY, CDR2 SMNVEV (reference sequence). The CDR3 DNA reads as TGTGCCAGCAGTCCCCTTGAGACAGGGGTTGCTTTCTTT. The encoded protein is CASSPLETGVAFF.

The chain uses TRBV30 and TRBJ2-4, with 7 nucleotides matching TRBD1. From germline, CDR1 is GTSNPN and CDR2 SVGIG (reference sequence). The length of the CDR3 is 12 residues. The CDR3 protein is CAWDRSKNIQYF. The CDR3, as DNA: TGTGCGTGGGACAGATCCAAAAACATTCAGTACTTC.

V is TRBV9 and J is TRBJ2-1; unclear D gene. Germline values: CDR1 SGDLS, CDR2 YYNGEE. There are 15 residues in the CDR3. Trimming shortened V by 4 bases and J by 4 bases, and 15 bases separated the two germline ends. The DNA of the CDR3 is TGTGCCAGCAGCTCAGAGGCCGAAGCATACAATGAGCAGTTCTTC. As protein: CASSSEAEAYNEQFF.

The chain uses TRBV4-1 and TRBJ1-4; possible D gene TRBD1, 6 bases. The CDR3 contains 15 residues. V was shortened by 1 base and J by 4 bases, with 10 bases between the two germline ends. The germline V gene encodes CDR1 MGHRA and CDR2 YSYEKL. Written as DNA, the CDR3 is TGCGCCAGCAGCCAAGGACAGGCCTTTAATGAAAAACTGTTTTTT. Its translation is CASSQGQAFNEKLFF.

In nucleotides, the CDR3 is TGTGCCAGCAGTGAACCGAATATTTACGAGCAGTACTTC. It codes for CASSEPNIYEQYF. The chain uses TRBV2 and TRBJ2-7; no firm D call. Per the germline V gene, CDR1 is SNHLY and CDR2 is FYNNEI. The CDR3 runs 13 residues. V was shortened by 2 bases and J by 4 bases, with 9 bases between the two germline ends.

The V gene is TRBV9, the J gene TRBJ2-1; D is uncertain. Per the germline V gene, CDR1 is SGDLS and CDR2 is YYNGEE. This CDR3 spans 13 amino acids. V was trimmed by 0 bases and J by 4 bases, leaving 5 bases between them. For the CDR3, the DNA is TGTGCCAGCAGCGTAGCCCAGTACAATGAGCAGTTCTTC. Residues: CASSVAQYNEQFF.

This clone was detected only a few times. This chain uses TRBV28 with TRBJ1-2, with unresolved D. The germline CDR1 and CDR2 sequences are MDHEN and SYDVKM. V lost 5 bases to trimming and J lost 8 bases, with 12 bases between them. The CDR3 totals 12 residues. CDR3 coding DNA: TGTGCCAGCAGTCCGTCTGGGTTCGGCTACACCTTC. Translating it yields CASSPSGFGYTF.